Following are 15 T cell receptor beta chains from one sample sequenced in a study of response to subunit inactivated influenza vaccine. In TCRdb, the RT-PCR reads were re-called with MiXCR into one record per CDR3 protein. The sample yields about 570,000 distinct CDR3 sequences, approximately 10% seen once. Specimen: PBMCs from blood, collected on the day of vaccination. The receptors originated from a man aged 45-65 years who received an inactivated influenza vaccine.

This rearrangement joins TRBV10-1 to TRBJ2-2; perhaps TRBD2 as D (5 bases). The CDR3 loop spans 15 amino acids. CDR1 and CDR2 from the germline V gene are WNHNN and SYGVQD (reference sequence). V lost 6 bases to trimming and J lost 2 bases, with 13 bases between them. This chain's CDR3 is CASRSEGSNTGELFF. The CDR3 bases are TGCGCCAGCAGGTCAGAGGGCAGTAACACCGGGGAGCTGTTTTTT.

V usage is TRBV12-3 or TRBV12-4 and J usage is TRBJ2-7; TRBD1 might be the D (5 bases). This CDR3 comprises 13 residues. Trimming pared 3 bases from V and 2 bases from J, leaving 8 bases between. CDR3 sequence: CASSFDSPYEQYF. In nucleotides, the CDR3 is TGTGCCAGCAGTTTCGACAGCCCCTACGAGCAGTACTTC.

This clonotype came up many times. This chain links TRBV12-3 or TRBV12-4 with TRBJ1-5; TRBD1 is a possible D gene (6 bases). V was shortened by 5 bases and J by 3 bases, with 14 bases between the two germline ends. The CDR3 is 15 residues long. The chain's CDR3 is CASSGGTGTNQPQHF. The CDR3 coding sequence is TGTGCCAGCAGTGGTGGAACAGGGACCAATCAGCCCCAGCATTTT.

The rearrangement links TRBV3-1 to TRBJ1-2; the D is unclear. Germline V gene lookup returns CDR1 LGHDT and CDR2 YNNKEL (reference sequence). This CDR3 spans 15 amino acids. Deletions cut 4 bases from V and 0 bases from J, with 12 bases between. CDR3: CASSLTTATNYGYTF. The CDR3 coding sequence is TGTGCCAGCAGCCTAACAACCGCCACTAACTATGGCTACACCTTC.

The chain has TRBV4-1 and TRBJ1-1; perhaps TRBD1 as D (5 bases). CDR1 and CDR2 from the germline V gene are MGHRA and YSYEKL. This CDR3 comprises 14 residues. The V and J ends lost 1 base and 7 bases respectively, with 13 bases between them. CDR3 bases: TGCGCCAGCAGCCAAGGGACATTTGGATTTGAAGCTTTCTTT. Translating it yields CASSQGTFGFEAFF.

The chain links TRBV11-2 to TRBJ2-1; TRBD2 agrees at 11 bases. The CDR3 covers 19 residues. With V trimmed by 1 base and J by 4 bases, 12 bases remained unmatched. The germline V gene has CDR1 SGHAT and CDR2 FQNNGV. The CDR3 is CASSLGFGSGRAAYNEQFF. In nucleotides, the CDR3 is TGTGCCAGCAGCTTAGGATTCGGTAGCGGGAGGGCCGCGTACAATGAGCAGTTCTTC.

The rearrangement joins TRBV4-3 to TRBJ2-1; D is ambiguous. Germline values: CDR1 LGHNA, CDR2 YSLEER. This CDR3 has 17 residues. Trimming removed 0 bases at V and 0 bases at J, with 12 bases between. The CDR3 spells CASSQDRVRSSYNEQFF. CDR3 nucleotides: TGCGCCAGCAGCCAAGACCGGGTTAGAAGCTCCTACAATGAGCAGTTCTTC.

This clonotype was seen repeatedly, ten times or more. The V gene is TRBV6-2 or TRBV6-3, the J gene TRBJ1-1; D may be TRBD1 (6 bases). V dropped 6 bases and J dropped 8 bases, with 16 bases sitting between them. This CDR3 is built from 13 residues. CDR1 is MNHEY, CDR2 SVGEGT, per germline. In nucleotides, the CDR3 is TGTGCCAGCAGGCCGCGCGTACAGGGAGAAGCTTTCTTT. Its translation is CASRPRVQGEAFF.

The V and J genes are TRBV29-1 and TRBJ2-7; 11 nucleotides match TRBD1. V shed 4 bases, J shed 4 bases, and the junction held 6 bases outside the gene matches. Germline lookup yields CDR1 SQVTM and CDR2 ANQGSEA. This CDR3 has 14 amino acids. CDR3 sequence: CSVADRGRWYEQYF. CDR3 in DNA: TGCAGCGTTGCGGACAGGGGGCGTTGGTACGAGCAGTACTTC.

Note on this clonotype: Sequence at one end of the junction differs from germline and may be a read error. The chain joins TRBV12-3 or TRBV12-4 to TRBJ2-7; 7 bases agree with TRBD1. The CDR3 is 11 amino acids. Written as DNA, the CDR3 is TGTGCCAGCAGCTACAGGGGTGGTATCCACTTC. Translating gives CASSYRGGIHF.

A remark on this clonotype: This clone may be a read error of a much larger clone one base away. The chain uses TRBV2 and TRBJ2-1, with no clear D. Germline values: CDR1 SNHLY, CDR2 FYNNEI. Trimming pared 8 bases from V and 4 bases from J, leaving 6 bases between. The CDR3 runs 11 residues. This CDR3 reads CASDNYNEQFF. The CDR3 DNA sequence: TGTGCCAGCGACAATTACAATGAGCAGTTCTTC.

V usage is TRBV7-2 and J usage is TRBJ2-5, with TRBD1 matching 7 bases. The CDR3 has 14 residues. Trimming at V came to 5 bases and at J to 5 bases, leaving 8 bases not matched to a gene. Germline V gene data show CDR1 as SGHTA and CDR2 as FQGNSA. This chain's CDR3 is CASSRDSVYETQYF. The CDR3 region has the DNA TGTGCCAGCAGCCGGGACAGCGTTTACGAGACCCAGTACTTC.

This clonotype was counted a few times. CDR3 nucleotides: TGCGCCAGCAGCGACGCTAGCTACAATGAGCAGTTCTTC. As protein: CASSDASYNEQFF. V is TRBV5-1 and J is TRBJ2-1; D is ambiguous. CDR1 is SGHRS, CDR2 YFSETQ, per germline. This CDR3 region has 13 residues. The V end was cut by 4 bases, the J end by 3 bases, with 8 bases between.

The chain carries TRBV20-1 and TRBJ1-2, with D perhaps TRBD1 (5 bases). The V gene lost 6 bases and the J gene lost 5 bases, with 13 bases spanning the gap. The germline V gene encodes CDR1 DFQATT and CDR2 SNEGSKA (reference sequence). The CDR3 extends over 12 amino acids. CDR3 bases: TGCAGTGCGTCCGGGACGGTTTATGGCTACACCTTC. Translating it yields CSASGTVYGYTF.

The rearrangement uses TRBV7-2 and TRBJ2-5; D gene unclear. The CDR3 spans 14 residues. V shed 4 bases and J shed 2 bases, with 11 bases lying between them. Germline-derived CDR1 and CDR2 are SGHTA and FQGNSA. In DNA form, the CDR3 reads TGTGCCAGCAGCTCCCAGACTCTGCAAGAGACCCAGTACTTC. Amino acids: CASSSQTLQETQYF.